This TCR beta chain was profiled in a study of CD8 T cell repertoires and HIV-1 epitope variants. General study results and limits: Nef KF9 drew five clonotypes and HW9 one, without TAALDMSHF responses.

Method: immunoSEQ multiplex PCR; TCRdb's copy keeps in-frame clones and lacks some. The sample lists approximately 5,600 clones, approximately 70% occurring once. On this clone itself: What it recognizes is unknown.

The CDR3 is made up of 17 amino acids. Trimming stripped 1 base from V and 5 bases from J, with 20 bases between. Germline CDR1 reads SGHVT; CDR2 reads SQSDAQ. The receptor's source is a male donor with HIV. The sequencing sample was made of cultured CD8+ T cells derived from PBMCs. The rearrangement links TRBV7-4 to TRBJ1-1; D is perhaps TRBD1 (5 bases). The CDR3 nucleotides read TGTGCCAGCAGCTTAGAGAGAAAGGGTCAGGGTGAAACTGAAGCTTTCTTT. The encoded protein is CASSLERKGQGETEAFF.